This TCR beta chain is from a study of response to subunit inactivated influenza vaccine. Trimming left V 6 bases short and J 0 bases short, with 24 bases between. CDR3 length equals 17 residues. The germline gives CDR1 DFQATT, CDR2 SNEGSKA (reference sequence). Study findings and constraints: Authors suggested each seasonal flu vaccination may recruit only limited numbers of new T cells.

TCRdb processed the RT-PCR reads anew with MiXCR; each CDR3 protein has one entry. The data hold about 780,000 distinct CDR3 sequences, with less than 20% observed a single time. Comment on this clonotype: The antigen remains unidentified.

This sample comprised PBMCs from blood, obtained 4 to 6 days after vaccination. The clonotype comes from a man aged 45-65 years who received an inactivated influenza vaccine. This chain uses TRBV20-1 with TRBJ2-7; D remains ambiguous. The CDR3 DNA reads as TGCAGTGCCAGCTCTCGGAGATTGAGGATCAGCTCCTACGAGCAGTACTTC. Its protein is CSASSRRLRISSYEQYF.